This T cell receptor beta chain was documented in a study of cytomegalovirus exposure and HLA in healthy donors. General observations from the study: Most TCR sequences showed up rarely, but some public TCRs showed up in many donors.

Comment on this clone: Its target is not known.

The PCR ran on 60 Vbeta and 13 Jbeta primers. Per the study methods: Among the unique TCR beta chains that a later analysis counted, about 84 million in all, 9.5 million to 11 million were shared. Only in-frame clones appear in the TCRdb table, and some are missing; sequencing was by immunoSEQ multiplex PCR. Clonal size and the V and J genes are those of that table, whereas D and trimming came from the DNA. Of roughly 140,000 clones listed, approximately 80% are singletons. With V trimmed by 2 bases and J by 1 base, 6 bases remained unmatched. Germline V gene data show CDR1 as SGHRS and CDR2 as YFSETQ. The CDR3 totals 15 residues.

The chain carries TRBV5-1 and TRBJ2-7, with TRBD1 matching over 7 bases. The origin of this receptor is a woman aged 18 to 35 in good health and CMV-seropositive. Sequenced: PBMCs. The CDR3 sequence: CASSFSLDRSYEQYF. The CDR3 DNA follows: TGCGCCAGCAGCTTTTCCCTGGACAGGTCCTACGAGCAGTACTTC.